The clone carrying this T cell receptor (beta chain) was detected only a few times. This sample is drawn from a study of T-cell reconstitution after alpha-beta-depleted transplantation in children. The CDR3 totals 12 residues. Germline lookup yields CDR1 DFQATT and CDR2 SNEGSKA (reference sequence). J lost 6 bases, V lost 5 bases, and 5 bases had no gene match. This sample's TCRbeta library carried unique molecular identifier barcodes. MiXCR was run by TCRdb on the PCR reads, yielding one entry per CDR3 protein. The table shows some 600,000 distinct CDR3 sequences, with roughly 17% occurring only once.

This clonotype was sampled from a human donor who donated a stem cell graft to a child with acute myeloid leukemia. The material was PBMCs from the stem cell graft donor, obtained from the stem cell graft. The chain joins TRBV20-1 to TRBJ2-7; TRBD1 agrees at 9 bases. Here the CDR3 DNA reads TGCAGTGCTTCCGGGACAGGGTGCGAGCAGTACTTC. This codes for CSASGTGCEQYF.